One sample yielded the 25 T cell receptor beta chains listed below, sequenced in a study of shared clonotypes between healthy human individuals. Naive CD8 populations comprised CD45RO-negative cells positively selected for CCR7, excluding terminally differentiated effector memory CD45RA+ cells. Some clones are missing from TCRdb's copy, which holds only in-frame ones; the method was immunoSEQ multiplex PCR. There are around 1,900,000 clones in the sample; 93% occur only once, and about 1.7% lies in the top ten. The sample comprised naive CD8+ T cells from PBMCs. The receptors stem from a man younger than 35 in good health. Some clones in this sample may be carry-over from other donors' samples.

The V and J genes are TRBV7-2 and TRBJ2-7, with D uncertain. Germline CDR1 is SGHTA and CDR2 is FQGNSA. The CDR3 contains 13 residues. The ends were cut back, 6 bases at V and 0 bases at J, with 9 bases in the middle. CDR3 sequence reads: CASRSPSSYEQYF. CDR3 nucleotides: TGTGCCAGCAGGAGTCCTAGCTCCTACGAGCAGTACTTC.

A word on this clone: The same CDR3 can be traced to other DNA sequences in this sample. J is TRBJ2-1 and V is TRBV6-5, with D hard to call. The germline V gene encodes CDR1 MNHEY and CDR2 SVGAGI. The CDR3 covers 12 residues. V lost 2 bases to trimming and J lost 7 bases, with 6 bases between them. In DNA form, the CDR3 reads TGTGCCAGCAGTTACGGGGATAATGAGCAGTTCTTC. Amino acids: CASSYGDNEQFF.

This clone was seen just once. CDR3 protein: CSVGVRGRRLTEAFF. The CDR3 DNA reads TGCAGCGTTGGAGTCAGGGGGCGACGCCTTACTGAAGCTTTCTTT. J is TRBJ1-1 and V is TRBV29-1, with 8 bases fitting TRBD1. The CDR3 loop spans 15 amino acids. V shed 4 bases, J shed 5 bases, and the junction held 12 bases outside the gene matches. Germline CDR1 and CDR2: SQVTM and ANQGSEA. Full variable domain (outside the CDR3, taken from reference TRBV29-1 and TRBJ1-1): SAVISQKPSRDICQRGTSLTIQCQVDSQVTMMFWYRQQPGQSLTLIATANQGSEATYESGFVIDKFPISRPNLTFSTLTVSNMSPEDSSIYLCSVGVRGRRLTEAFFGQGTRLTVV.

The chain joins TRBV19 to TRBJ2-1; 12 bases are shared with TRBD2. There are 15 residues in the CDR3. Germline CDR1 reads LNHDA; CDR2 reads SQIVND (reference sequence). V lost 6 bases, J lost 3 bases, and 3 bases stayed unmatched. The CDR3 nucleotides are TGTGCCAGTAGACTACTAGCGGGAGGCTACAATGAGCAGTTCTTC. Protein product: CASRLLAGGYNEQFF.

A word on this clone: At the DNA level, this CDR3 is encoded by other sequences in the same sample as well. This chain links TRBV27 with TRBJ2-7; 8 bases are shared with TRBD2. The CDR3 length is 14 residues. Germline-derived CDR1 and CDR2 are MNHEY and SMNVEV (reference sequence). V was clipped by 4 bases and J by 2 bases; unmatched bases: 4. The CDR3 region is CASSSTSGTYEQYF. The CDR3 coding sequence is TGTGCCAGCAGTTCCACTAGCGGAACCTACGAGCAGTACTTC.

The gene calls are TRBV7-8 and TRBJ2-3; weak D call: TRBD2 (6 bases). Trimming took 5 bases from V and 6 from J, leaving 12 bases between them. The CDR3 spans 13 residues. The V gene's germline CDR1 is SGHVS and CDR2 FQNEAQ. The DNA of the CDR3 is TGTGCCAGCAGCCAAGGGGCGGGGGATACGCAGTATTTT. As protein: CASSQGAGDTQYF. The variable domain in full, completed from reference TRBV7-8 and TRBJ2-3, reads GAGVSQSPRYKVAKRGQDVALRCDPISGHVSLFWYQQALGQGPEFLTYFQNEAQLDKSGLPSDRFFAERPEGSVSTLKIQRTQQEDSAVYLCASSQGAGDTQYFGPGTRLTVL.

The CDR3 is CASSLGPNQETQYF. The CDR3 DNA reads TGCGCCAGCAGCTTGGGGCCAAACCAAGAGACCCAGTACTTC. This rearrangement joins TRBV5-1 to TRBJ2-5; no firm D call. V was trimmed by 0 bases and J by 0 bases, leaving 6 bases between them. This CDR3 region has 14 residues. The germline CDR1 and CDR2 sequences are SGHRS and YFSETQ.

The chain couples TRBV21-1 to TRBJ2-1; TRBD1 is taken as the D call from the table, unchecked against the DNA. TRBV21-1 represents a pseudogene. There are 16 residues in the CDR3. The CDR3 DNA reads as TGTGCCAGCAGCAAAGCGAGGACAGGGTCGGGGAATGAGCAGTTCTTC. Its translation: CASSKARTGSGNEQFF.

This clone showed up just once. The chain employs TRBV10-1 and TRBJ2-3, with TRBD1 matching over 9 bases. Trimming cost V 7 bases and J 1 base; bases outside gene matches: 18. The CDR3 runs to 19 residues. Per the germline V gene, CDR1 is WNHNN and CDR2 is SYGVQD (reference sequence). The CDR3 DNA reads as TGCGCCAGCAAGAAGCCGGGGACAGGGTTGAGTCCCTGCACAGATACGCAGTATTTT. This sequence encodes CASKKPGTGLSPCTDTQYF.

This clone was found once. The DNA for the CDR3 is TGTGCCAGCAGCTCAAGGGGACCCGGACTAGCGGGAGTGGACAATGAGCAGTTCTTC. Its translation: CASSSRGPGLAGVDNEQFF. This chain joins TRBV11-2 and TRBJ2-1; 13 bases are shared with TRBD2. This CDR3 region has 19 residues. Germline V lookup: CDR1 SGHAT, CDR2 FQNNGV. Germline trimming cut 4 bases from V and 5 bases from J; bases unmatched to any gene: 14.

As regards this clone: Other DNA variants within this sample encode the same CDR3. The V gene is TRBV7-8, the J gene TRBJ2-7; maybe TRBD2 (5 bases). Germline assignment: CDR1 SGHVS and CDR2 FQNEAQ. V was trimmed by 1 base and J by 0 bases, leaving 7 bases between them. The CDR3 is made up of 14 amino acids. The CDR3 sequence is CASSLEGSSYEQYF. The CDR3 region has the DNA TGTGCCAGCAGCTTAGAAGGGAGCTCCTACGAGCAGTACTTC.

This clone was found once. V gene TRBV6-6 combines with J gene TRBJ2-7, with 9 bases identical to TRBD1. The CDR3 covers 15 residues. With V trimmed by 3 bases and J by 6 bases, 9 bases remained unmatched. The germline V gene encodes CDR1 MNHNY and CDR2 SVGAGI (reference sequence). The CDR3 DNA sequence: TGTGCCAGCAGTTATTTGGGGACAGGGAAGAGCGAGCAGTACTTC. Its protein is CASSYLGTGKSEQYF.

This rearrangement joins TRBV30 to TRBJ1-2; TRBD1 might be the D (5 bases). Germline V CDR1 and CDR2: GTSNPN, SVGIG (reference sequence). The CDR3 loop spans 13 amino acids. V shed 6 bases and J shed 5 bases, with 16 bases lying between them. DNA for the CDR3: TGTGCCTGCGACGGGGGGGACCCTTATGGCTACACCTTC. This gives the protein CACDGGDPYGYTF.

This sequence joins TRBV19 and TRBJ2-4; TRBD1 matches 11 bases. Trimming at V came to 4 bases and at J to 8 bases, leaving 10 bases not matched to a gene. This CDR3 is built from 16 residues. Germline assignment: CDR1 LNHDA and CDR2 SQIVND (reference sequence). The CDR3 protein is CASSKGQGAFWDIQYF. In nucleotides, the CDR3 is TGTGCCAGTAGTAAAGGACAGGGGGCATTTTGGGACATTCAGTACTTC.

This sequence joins TRBV6-1 and TRBJ2-7, with TRBD2 as a possible D gene (6 bases). Per germline, CDR1 MNHNS and CDR2 SASEGT. Deletions cut 4 bases from V and 2 bases from J, with 12 bases between. The CDR3 loop spans 14 amino acids. The DNA for the CDR3 is TGTGCCAGCAGTGCTGGGACTCGAGCCTACGAGCAGTACTTC. Encoded protein: CASSAGTRAYEQYF.

Notes on this clone: The identical CDR3 is also encoded by other nucleotide sequences in the sample. The chain carries TRBV7-9 and TRBJ2-1, with TRBD2 as a possible D gene (5 bases). The CDR3 consists of 13 residues. CDR1 is SEHNR, CDR2 FQNEAQ, per germline (reference sequence). V lost 1 base and J 6 bases, leaving 7 bases between the germline ends. CDR3 region: CASSLVLANEQFF. The CDR3 nucleotides are TGTGCCAGCAGCTTAGTGCTAGCCAATGAGCAGTTCTTC. Filled out from reference TRBV7-9 and TRBJ2-1, the complete variable domain reads DTGVSQNPRHKITKRGQNVTFRCDPISEHNRLYWYRQTLGQGPEFLTYFQNEAQLEKSRLLSDRFSAERPKGSFSTLEIQRTEQGDSAMYLCASSLVLANEQFFGPGTRLTVL.

This chain connects TRBV5-1 to TRBJ2-3, with 13 bases aligning to TRBD2. Trimming cost V 4 bases and J 3 bases; bases outside gene matches: 5. The CDR3 runs 16 residues. Germline CDR1 reads SGHRS; CDR2 reads YFSETQ. The CDR3 is CASSQGLAGSTDTQYF. The CDR3 DNA sequence: TGCGCCAGCAGCCAGGGACTAGCGGGGAGTACAGATACGCAGTATTTT.

V and J are TRBV6-6 and TRBJ1-6; TRBD1 agrees at 8 bases. CDR3 length: 16 residues. CDR1 and CDR2 from the germline V gene are MNHNY and SVGAGI (reference sequence). The V gene end was trimmed by 5 bases and the J gene end by 7 bases; junction bases not matched to a gene: 10. This chain's CDR3 is CASSSLQGAGNSPLHF. In DNA, the CDR3 is TGTGCCAGCAGTAGCCTCCAGGGGGCGGGGAATTCACCCCTCCACTTT.

J is TRBJ1-2 and V is TRBV7-9, with 7 bases identical to TRBD1. This CDR3 is 14 amino acids long. Germline-derived CDR1 and CDR2 are SEHNR and FQNEAQ (reference sequence). Germline trimming cut 1 base from V and 8 bases from J; bases unmatched to any gene: 7. Here the CDR3 reads CASSLGQGIVGYTF. The CDR3 DNA reads TGTGCCAGCAGCTTAGGACAGGGCATAGTCGGCTACACCTTC.

The V gene is TRBV7-9, the J gene TRBJ1-2; weak D call: TRBD1 (6 bases). Looked up from germline, CDR1 is SEHNR and CDR2 is FQNEAQ (reference sequence). V dropped 5 bases and J dropped 2 bases, with 12 bases sitting between them. The CDR3 has 14 residues. The CDR3 spells CASSKGTPNYGYTF. The CDR3 DNA reads as TGTGCCAGCAGCAAGGGGACACCGAACTATGGCTACACCTTC.

This rearrangement joins TRBV6-5 to TRBJ2-2; a possible D gene is TRBD2 (6 bases). V was trimmed by 6 bases and J by 6 bases, leaving 14 bases between them. Germline-derived CDR1 and CDR2 are MNHEY and SVGAGI. There are 14 residues in the CDR3. The CDR3 sequence: CASSRGEVSGELFF. The CDR3 DNA is TGTGCCAGCAGCCGCGGGGAGGTGTCCGGGGAGCTGTTTTTT.

The chain recombines TRBV30 with TRBJ2-2; 8 bases map to TRBD1. Germline CDR1 GTSNPN, CDR2 SVGIG (reference sequence). CDR3 size: 15 residues. J was trimmed by 6 bases and V by 7 bases; bases with no gene match: 13. The chain's CDR3 is CASDPKDRGPGELFF. Written as DNA, the CDR3 is TGTGCCTCCGACCCGAAAGACAGGGGACCCGGGGAGCTGTTTTTT.

The V gene is TRBV27, the J gene TRBJ2-2; 7 positions agree with TRBD2. This CDR3 spans 19 amino acids. V trimming: 2 bases; J trimming: 4 bases; junction bases outside the gene matches: 16. Germline V gene sequence: CDR1 MNHEY, CDR2 SMNVEV (reference sequence). The CDR3 nucleotides read TGTGCCAGCAGTTTAAATGGGTGGAGCGGGACCCCGGGCACCGGGGAGCTGTTTTTT. It codes for CASSLNGWSGTPGTGELFF.

This sequence joins TRBV15 and TRBJ1-1, with D hard to call. Germline CDR1 and CDR2: LNHNV and YYDKDF (reference sequence). CDR3 size: 15 residues. The ends were cut back, 5 bases at V and 0 bases at J, with 13 bases in the middle. CDR3 bases: TGTGCCACCAGCGAGGGAGCAGGTGTGAACACTGAAGCTTTCTTT. Translation gives CATSEGAGVNTEAFF.

A remark on this clone: The junction departs from germline at one end; a sequencing error may be responsible. V is TRBV28 and J is TRBJ1-3, with D possibly matching TRBD1 (5 bases). CDR1 is MDHEN and CDR2 is SYDVKM in the germline V gene. The CDR3 runs to 20 residues. DNA of the CDR3: TGTGCCAGCAGTTTTGCCGGTTTTGGGTCGTGGGGCCACTCTGGGAACACCATATATTTT. It is translated as CASSFAGFGSWGHSGNTIYF.